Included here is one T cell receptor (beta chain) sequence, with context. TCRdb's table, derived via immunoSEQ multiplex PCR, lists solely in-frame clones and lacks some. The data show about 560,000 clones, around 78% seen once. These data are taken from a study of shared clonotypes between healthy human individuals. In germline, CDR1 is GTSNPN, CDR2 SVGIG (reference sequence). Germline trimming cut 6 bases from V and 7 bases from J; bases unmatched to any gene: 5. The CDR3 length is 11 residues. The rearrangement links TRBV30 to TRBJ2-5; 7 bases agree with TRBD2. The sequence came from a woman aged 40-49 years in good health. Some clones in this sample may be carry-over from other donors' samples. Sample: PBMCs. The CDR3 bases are TGTGCCTGTTTTTTAGCGGGGACCCAGTACTTC. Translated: CACFLAGTQYF.